The 25 T cell receptor beta chains below were found in one sample sequenced in a study of cytomegalovirus exposure and HLA in healthy donors. The PCR used 60 Vbeta and 13 Jbeta primers. Here immunoSEQ multiplex PCR was the method, and the copy in TCRdb shows in-frame clones only, minus some. The table records 210,000 or so clones, approximately 82% of them present only once. Sequenced sample: PBMCs. These receptor sequences come from a woman aged 45-65 years in good health and CMV-seropositive.

The chain couples TRBV20-1 to TRBJ1-2; no firm D call. There are 10 residues in the CDR3. CDR1 is DFQATT, CDR2 SNEGSKA, per germline (reference sequence). V gave up 1 base and J gave up 12 bases, with 9 bases separating them. The CDR3 DNA reads TGCAGTGCTAGAGGTCCAAAGCACACCTTC. Protein product: CSARGPKHTF.

This rearrangement joins TRBV7-8 to TRBJ1-1, with 9 bases matching TRBD1. Trimming cost V 2 bases and J 4 bases; bases outside gene matches: 5. Germline V gene sequence: CDR1 SGHVS, CDR2 FQNEAQ. This CDR3 has 15 residues. CDR3 amino acids: CASSLQDRGTTEAFF. The CDR3 DNA sequence: TGTGCCAGCAGCTTACAGGACAGGGGTACCACTGAAGCTTTCTTT.

In its sample, this clone was seen once. This chain links TRBV5-1 with TRBJ2-3; perhaps TRBD2 as D (5 bases). This CDR3 has 14 residues. The germline V and J ends were trimmed by 1 base and 1 base, with 7 bases remaining between them. Germline assignment: CDR1 SGHRS and CDR2 YFSETQ. CDR3 loop: CASSLTRGTDTQYF. The CDR3 DNA follows: TGCGCCAGCAGCTTGACGAGGGGCACAGATACGCAGTATTTT.

This chain joins TRBV5-1 and TRBJ2-3; 12 positions agree with TRBD2. This CDR3 spans 14 amino acids. V gave up 2 bases and J gave up 6 bases; unmatched junction bases: 1. CDR1 and CDR2 (germline): SGHRS, YFSETQ. The CDR3 bases are TGCGCCAGCAGCTTCCTAGCGGGGGGGGATACGCAGTATTTT. Its translation: CASSFLAGGDTQYF.

The chain joins TRBV9 to TRBJ2-5; the D is unclear. This CDR3 region has 14 residues. Per germline, CDR1 SGDLS and CDR2 YYNGEE. V lost 0 bases, J lost 3 bases, and 9 bases lay in between. The chain's CDR3 is CASSVGDIKETQYF. CDR3 bases: TGTGCCAGCAGCGTAGGTGACATTAAAGAGACCCAGTACTTC.

The J gene is TRBJ2-5, the V gene TRBV7-9; D not resolved. The J call is in doubt because the DNA end fits TRBJ2-7 better. The CDR3 has 14 amino acids. Germline V gives CDR1 SEHNR, CDR2 FQNEAQ (reference sequence). This CDR3 reads CASSLTELSYEQYF. In DNA, the CDR3 is TGTGCCAGCAGCCTAACAGAACTCTCCTACGAGCAGTACTTC.

The chain has TRBV30 and TRBJ2-7; TRBD1 matches 9 bases. The V and J ends lost 0 bases and 3 bases, in that order; junction bases with no gene match: 6. The CDR3 totals 15 residues. The germline V gene encodes CDR1 GTSNPN and CDR2 SVGIG (reference sequence). CDR3 DNA: TGTGCCTGGAGTGTGGGGGGGACAGGGAACTACGAGCAGTACTTC. It specifies CAWSVGGTGNYEQYF.

V is TRBV7-3 and J is TRBJ1-1; D possibly corresponds to TRBD1 (5 bases). Germline V gene data show CDR1 as SGHTA and CDR2 as FQGTGA. The CDR3 sequence is 13 residues long. V lost 5 bases, J lost 6 bases, and 13 bases lay in between. CDR3 bases: TGTGCCAGCAGCCGTGGACCAGGGTCTGAAGCTTTCTTT. Its protein is CASSRGPGSEAFF.

The rearrangement uses TRBV27 and TRBJ1-4, with 8 positions matching TRBD1. The CDR3 loop spans 14 amino acids. CDR1 and CDR2 from the germline V gene are MNHEY and SMNVEV (reference sequence). V was clipped by 4 bases and J by 7 bases; unmatched bases: 5. The CDR3 DNA reads as TGTGCCAGCAGTTCCTCAGGGGGCGTTGAAAAACTGTTTTTT. It yields the protein CASSSSGGVEKLFF.

The chain joins TRBV14 to TRBJ1-4; 8 bases map to TRBD1. This CDR3 contains 16 residues. Germline CDR1 and CDR2: SGHDN and FVKESK. Germline trimming cut 4 bases from V and 8 bases from J; bases unmatched to any gene: 12. The CDR3 reads CASSRMQGAFLEKLFF. The CDR3 DNA follows: TGTGCCAGCAGCCGGATGCAGGGGGCGTTTTTAGAAAAACTGTTTTTT.

The genes are TRBV6-5 and TRBJ1-1; D ambiguous. Between the trimmed V and J ends, which lost 8 bases and 11 bases, there was a span of 21 bases. There are 13 residues in the CDR3. Germline lookup yields CDR1 MNHEY and CDR2 SVGAGI. The CDR3: CASSRGRRIEAFF. CDR3 nucleotides: TGTGCCAGCTCCCGAGGTAGGAGGATTGAGGCTTTCTTT.

The chain carries TRBV7-9 and TRBJ1-2; D perhaps matches TRBD1 (5 bases). The V end was cut by 5 bases, the J end by 7 bases, with 20 bases between. In germline, CDR1 is SEHNR, CDR2 FQNEAQ (reference sequence). CDR3 size: 15 residues. This chain's CDR3 is CASSLRDLGGSGYTF. The CDR3 nucleotides are TGTGCCAGCAGCCTCAGGGACCTCGGAGGGAGTGGCTACACCTTC.

In this sample, this clone turned up once. This chain joins TRBV6-5 and TRBJ1-3; D remains ambiguous. The V end was cut by 4 bases, the J end by 3 bases, with 7 bases between. Per the germline V gene, CDR1 is MNHEY and CDR2 is SVGAGI. The CDR3 is 13 residues long. CDR3: CASSSPGGNTIYF. The CDR3 DNA reads as TGTGCCAGCAGTTCCCCAGGTGGAAACACCATATATTTT.

The genes are TRBV5-1 and TRBJ2-3; D unclear. The CDR3 runs to 17 residues. V gave up 0 bases and J gave up 1 base, with 15 bases separating them. Germline CDR1 SGHRS, CDR2 YFSETQ. CDR3 in amino acids: CASSLDVPEAGTDTQYF. CDR3 bases: TGCGCCAGCAGCTTGGATGTACCTGAGGCGGGCACAGATACGCAGTATTTT.

This sequence joins TRBV6-5 and TRBJ1-2; D call uncertain. Trimming pared 2 bases from V and 2 bases from J, leaving 6 bases between. Germline V gene sequence: CDR1 MNHEY, CDR2 SVGAGI. The CDR3 runs to 13 residues. CDR3 in amino acids: CASSYNGNYGYTF. As DNA, the CDR3 is TGTGCCAGCAGTTACAATGGCAACTATGGCTACACCTTC.

In the case of this clone: The same CDR3 is also encoded by other DNA sequences in this sample. The V gene is TRBV19, the J gene TRBJ1-1; a weak D match, TRBD1 (6 bases). The V end lost 6 bases, the J end lost 3 bases, and 20 bases lay between the germline ends. This CDR3 is 16 amino acids long. Germline V gives CDR1 LNHDA, CDR2 SQIVND (reference sequence). CDR3 nucleotides: TGTGCCAGTAGGGTAGGGGGGGGCCTTGACGACACTGAAGCTTTCTTT. This codes for CASRVGGGLDDTEAFF.

This chain connects TRBV4-1 to TRBJ2-3, with 11 bases aligning to TRBD1. This CDR3 spans 16 amino acids. V lost 2 bases to trimming and J lost 5 bases; unmatched junction nucleotides: 6. The germline gives CDR1 MGHRA, CDR2 YSYEKL. For the CDR3, the DNA is TGCGCCAGCAGCCAATTCGGACAGGGGGCGGAAGATACGCAGTATTTT. Protein sequence: CASSQFGQGAEDTQYF.

V and J are TRBV28 and TRBJ2-7; TRBD2 is a possible D gene (5 bases). CDR3 length equals 14 residues. Trimming cost V 6 bases and J 7 bases, with 19 bases left between them. CDR1 is MDHEN and CDR2 is SYDVKM in the germline V gene. The CDR3 bases are TGTGCCAGCAGCTCGGGGATGTGGGTACGGGAGCAGTACTTC. Its protein is CASSSGMWVREQYF.

The chain combines TRBV5-4 with TRBJ2-3; 9 nucleotides align to TRBD2. CDR3 length: 15 residues. Losses at the gene ends were 4 bases for V and 6 bases for J; bases not matched to a gene: 9. Germline V gene data show CDR1 as SGHNT and CDR2 as YYREEE (reference sequence). CDR3 coding DNA: TGTGCCAGCAGCCTTCAAGCGGGGGGCCAGGATACGCAGTATTTT. It yields the protein CASSLQAGGQDTQYF.

The chain's CDR3 is CASSLARVTGELFF. CDR3 in DNA: TGCGCCAGCAGCTTGGCTCGGGTCACCGGGGAGCTGTTTTTT. V is TRBV5-1 and J is TRBJ2-2; D gene uncertain. The CDR3 has 14 amino acids. Trimming stripped 0 bases from V and 4 bases from J, with 7 bases between. CDR1 and CDR2 from the germline V gene are SGHRS and YFSETQ.

The V gene is TRBV4-2, the J gene TRBJ2-5; TRBD2 matches at 16 bases. The CDR3 sequence is 19 residues long. Germline CDR1 reads LGHNA; CDR2 reads YNFKEQ. Trimming took 4 bases from V and 5 from J; bases not matched to a gene: 13. The CDR3 bases are TGTGCCAGCAGCCCGAGAGGTGGGACTAGCGGGGGGGCCCAGGAGACCCAGTACTTC. Translation: CASSPRGGTSGGAQETQYF.

CDR3 sequence reads: CASSPDIDTEAFF. The CDR3, as DNA: TGTGCCAGCAGCCCCGATATAGACACTGAAGCTTTCTTT. J is TRBJ1-1 and V is TRBV7-9; no firm D call. Per the germline V gene, CDR1 is SEHNR and CDR2 is FQNEAQ (reference sequence). V lost 5 bases and J lost 3, with 10 bases in between. The CDR3 runs to 13 residues.

V is TRBV5-4 and J is TRBJ2-5; TRBD2 might be the D (5 bases). The CDR3 covers 12 residues. The germline CDR1 and CDR2 sequences are SGHNT and YYREEE (reference sequence). Trimming took 7 bases from V and 7 from J, leaving 14 bases between them. CDR3 DNA sequence: TGTGCCAGCTCGCCGAAGGCGGGGACCCAGTACTTC. It specifies CASSPKAGTQYF.

This chain joins TRBV18 and TRBJ1-5, with D perhaps TRBD1 (6 bases). V lost 0 bases to trimming and J lost 7 bases, with 16 bases between them. CDR1 and CDR2 from the germline V gene are KGHSH and LQKENI. This CDR3 region has 16 residues. The CDR3 region has the DNA TGTGCCAGCTCACCACCTACAGGGAGGGTTTTACAGCCCCAGCATTTT. This codes for CASSPPTGRVLQPQHF.

This rearrangement joins TRBV5-6 to TRBJ2-1, with unresolved D. V was cut by 0 bases and J by 5 bases, with 15 bases left in between. Germline lookup yields CDR1 SGHDT and CDR2 YYEEEE. The CDR3 is 16 residues long. CDR3 loop: CASSLATTPRDNEQFF. The CDR3 DNA follows: TGTGCCAGCAGCTTGGCCACAACTCCCCGGGACAATGAGCAGTTCTTC.